The clone carrying this T cell receptor beta chain was observed a handful of times. Its specificity is not known. Profiled with immunoSEQ multiplex PCR; TCRdb holds only in-frame clones, not every one. The sample holds about 54,000 clones, 80% seen once. Germline V gene data show CDR1 as SEHNR and CDR2 as FQNEAQ (reference sequence). V gave up 1 base and J gave up 6 bases; unmatched junction bases: 7. CDR3 size: 17 residues. The data originate from a study of vaccination effects on CD4 cells after COVID-19. Antigen-specific CD4+ T cells expanded by the ViraFEST assay with viral peptide pools were then sequenced. Having been cultured for around nine days, the cells underwent CD4+ T cell isolation.

The chain links TRBV7-9 to TRBJ2-2; 11 bases are shared with TRBD1. This sequence was found in a human donor who received a COVID-19 vaccine. Sample: CD4+ T cells from PBMCs cultured with HCoV-229E spike peptides, taken before COVID-19 vaccination. As DNA, the CDR3 is TGTGCCAGCAGCTTAGGGACAGGGGGCCAAGGGGCCGGGGAGCTGTTTTTT. Its protein product is CASSLGTGGQGAGELFF.